This T cell receptor beta chain was sequenced during a study of blood T cell repertoires in COVID-19. This table comes from immunoSEQ multiplex PCR, and its TCRdb copy is limited to in-frame clones, with some not included. The sample shows approximately 15,000 clones, nearly 75% of them seen only once. V gave up 6 bases and J gave up 5 bases, with 26 bases separating them. The CDR3 length is 18 residues. Germline CDR1 is LGHDT and CDR2 is YNNKEL (reference sequence). The gene calls are TRBV3-1 (or the pseudogene TRBV3-2) and TRBJ1-5; D unclear. Sequences were obtained from peripheral blood. The clonotype originates from a boy aged 2 to 10 with active or convalescent COVID-19. Here the CDR3 reads CASSQRDMRMNQYQPQHF. CDR3 DNA: TGTGCCAGCAGTCAACGGGATATGAGGATGAACCAATATCAGCCCCAGCATTTT.